These 5 T cell receptor beta chains came from one sample sequenced in a study of cytomegalovirus exposure and HLA in healthy donors. The PCR made use of 60 Vbeta and 13 Jbeta primers. Method: immunoSEQ multiplex PCR; TCRdb's copy keeps in-frame clones and lacks some. The top ten hold around 3% of the sample, which has around 130,000 clones, around 84% seen once. The sequencing sample was made of PBMCs. These receptors originate from a woman aged 18-30 years in good health and CMV-seropositive.

The chain recombines TRBV2 with TRBJ2-7; TRBD2 matches at 10 bases. The V segment lost 6 bases and the J segment 0 bases; nucleotides outside the gene matches: 5. Germline-derived CDR1 and CDR2 are SNHLY and FYNNEI. The CDR3 has 15 residues. The CDR3 bases are TGTGCCAGCAGGGTAGGACTAGCGGCCTCCTACGAGCAGTACTTC. Amino acid sequence: CASRVGLAASYEQYF.

This rearrangement joins TRBV5-1 to TRBJ2-7; D is unclear. Trimming took 0 bases from V and 0 from J, leaving 10 bases between them. Germline values: CDR1 SGHRS, CDR2 YFSETQ. The CDR3 sequence is 15 residues long. CDR3 sequence reads: CASSLDDSLSYEQYF. CDR3 DNA sequence: TGCGCCAGCAGCTTGGATGATAGCCTCTCCTACGAGCAGTACTTC. The variable domain in full, completed from reference TRBV5-1 and TRBJ2-7, reads KAGVTQTPRYLIKTRGQQVTLSCSPISGHRSVSWYQQTPGQGLQFLFEYFSETQRNKGNFPGRFSGRQFSNSRSEMNVSTLELGDSALYLCASSLDDSLSYEQYFGPGTRLTVT.

The rearrangement joins TRBV6-1 to TRBJ1-5; D remains unclear. Per germline, CDR1 MNHNS and CDR2 SASEGT. V dropped 2 bases and J dropped 7 bases, with 18 bases sitting between them. The CDR3 extends over 16 amino acids. Written as DNA, the CDR3 is TGTGCCAGCAGTGAAATGAGCCTAATCGGCGGGCAGCCCCAGCATTTT. This sequence encodes CASSEMSLIGGQPQHF.

The rearrangement uses TRBV11-2 and TRBJ1-4, with D maybe TRBD1 (6 bases). Germline V CDR1 and CDR2: SGHAT, FQNNGV. The CDR3 is 16 amino acids. V was cut by 0 bases and J by 8 bases, with 16 bases left in between. The CDR3 DNA reads TGTGCCAGCAGCTTAGATGGTGGGGGCTTGGGGGAAAAACTGTTTTTT. This gives the protein CASSLDGGGLGEKLFF.

V usage is TRBV11-2 and J usage is TRBJ2-2; 8 nucleotides align to TRBD2. The germline V gene encodes CDR1 SGHAT and CDR2 FQNNGV. The CDR3 loop spans 17 amino acids. V lost 1 base, J lost 4 bases, and 8 bases stayed unmatched. The CDR3: CASSLGPGGRLTGELFF. DNA for the CDR3: TGTGCCAGCAGCTTAGGTCCGGGGGGGCGCCTCACCGGGGAGCTGTTTTTT.